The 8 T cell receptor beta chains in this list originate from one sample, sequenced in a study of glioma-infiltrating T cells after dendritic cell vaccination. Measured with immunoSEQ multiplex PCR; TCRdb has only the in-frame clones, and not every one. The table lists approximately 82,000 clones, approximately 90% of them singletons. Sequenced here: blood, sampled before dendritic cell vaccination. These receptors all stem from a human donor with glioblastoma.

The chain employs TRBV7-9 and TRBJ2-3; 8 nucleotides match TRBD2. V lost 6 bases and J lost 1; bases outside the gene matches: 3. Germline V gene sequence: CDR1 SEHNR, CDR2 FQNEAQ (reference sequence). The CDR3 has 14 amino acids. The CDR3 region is CASRGLGGTDTQYF. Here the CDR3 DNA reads TGTGCCAGCAGGGGACTAGGTGGCACAGATACGCAGTATTTT.

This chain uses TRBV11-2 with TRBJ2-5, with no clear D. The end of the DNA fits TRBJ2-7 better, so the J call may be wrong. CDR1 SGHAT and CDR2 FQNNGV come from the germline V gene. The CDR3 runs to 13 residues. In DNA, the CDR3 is TGTGCCAGCAGCTTGACGGAGTCCTACGAGCAGTACTTC. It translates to CASSLTESYEQYF.

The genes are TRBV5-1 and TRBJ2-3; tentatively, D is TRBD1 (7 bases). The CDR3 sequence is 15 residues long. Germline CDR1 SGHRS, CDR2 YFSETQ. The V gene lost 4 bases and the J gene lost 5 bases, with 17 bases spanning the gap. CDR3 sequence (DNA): TGCGCCAGCAGCCCGGCGGGACAGACTCAAGATACGCAGTATTTT. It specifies CASSPAGQTQDTQYF. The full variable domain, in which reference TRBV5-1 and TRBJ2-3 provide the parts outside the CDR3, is KAGVTQTPRYLIKTRGQQVTLSCSPISGHRSVSWYQQTPGQGLQFLFEYFSETQRNKGNFPGRFSGRQFSNSRSEMNVSTLELGDSALYLCASSPAGQTQDTQYFGPGTRLTVL.

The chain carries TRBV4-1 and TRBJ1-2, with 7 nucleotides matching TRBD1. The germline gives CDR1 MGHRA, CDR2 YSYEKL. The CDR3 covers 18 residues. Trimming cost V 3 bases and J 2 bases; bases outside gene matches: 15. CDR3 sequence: CASSHVSGTAYNNYGYTF. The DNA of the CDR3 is TGCGCCAGCAGCCATGTCTCCGGGACAGCCTATAACAACTATGGCTACACCTTC.

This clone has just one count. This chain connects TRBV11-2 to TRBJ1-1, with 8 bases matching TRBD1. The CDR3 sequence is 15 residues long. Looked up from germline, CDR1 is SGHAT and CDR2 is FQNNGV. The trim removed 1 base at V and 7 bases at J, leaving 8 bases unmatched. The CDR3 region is CASSLGVGQAIEAFF. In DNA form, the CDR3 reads TGTGCCAGCAGCTTAGGGGTGGGACAGGCGATTGAAGCTTTCTTT.

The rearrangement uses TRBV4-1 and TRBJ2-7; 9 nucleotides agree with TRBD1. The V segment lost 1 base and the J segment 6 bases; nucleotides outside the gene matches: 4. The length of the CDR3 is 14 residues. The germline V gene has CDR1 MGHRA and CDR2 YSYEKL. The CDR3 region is CASSQVRTGVEQYF. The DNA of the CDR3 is TGCGCCAGCAGCCAAGTCAGGACAGGGGTCGAGCAGTACTTC.

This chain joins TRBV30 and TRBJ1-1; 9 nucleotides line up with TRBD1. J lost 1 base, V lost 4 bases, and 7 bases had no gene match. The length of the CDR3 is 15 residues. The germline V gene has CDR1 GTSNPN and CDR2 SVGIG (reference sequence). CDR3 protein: CAWTYRGRGNTEAFF. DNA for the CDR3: TGTGCCTGGACTTACAGGGGGCGCGGGAACACTGAAGCTTTCTTT.

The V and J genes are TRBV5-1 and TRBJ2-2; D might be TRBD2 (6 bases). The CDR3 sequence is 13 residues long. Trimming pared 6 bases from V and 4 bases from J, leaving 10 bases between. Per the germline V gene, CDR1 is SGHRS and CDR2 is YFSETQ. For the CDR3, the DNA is TGCGCCAGCATGCAGGGAGGCACCGGGGAGCTGTTTTTT. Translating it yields CASMQGGTGELFF.